This is a list of T cell receptor beta chains from one sample in a study of a mutant IDH1 vaccine in newly diagnosed glioma. The data were produced by immunoSEQ multiplex PCR, yet TCRdb's version contains in-frame clones alone and is incomplete. The table records over 95,000 clones, under 90% of them present only once. These receptors' antigens are unknown. Material: PBMCs, obtained from a glioma patient whose treatment included an IDH1 peptide vaccine. The source of these receptors is a woman aged 50 to 65 with glioma. The CDR3 runs from the conserved cysteine through the conserved F or W. A D gene is named only where the DNA matches it firmly. The size field is filled for only some rows; it gives once, few, many or a size class.

cdr3_aa	cdr3_nt	clone_size	v_call	d_call	j_call
CASSPWAGEKLFF	TGTGCCAGCTCTCCATGGGCAGGGGAAAAACTGTTTTTT	.	TRBV18	.	TRBJ1-4
CASSSEAHIDQPQHF	TGTGCCAGCAGCAGTGAAGCGCATATTGATCAGCCCCAGCATTTT	.	TRBV21-1	.	TRBJ1-5
CASSLDPTDTQYF	TGTGCCAGCAGCTTGGACCCCACAGATACGCAGTATTTT	.	TRBV5-6	.	TRBJ2-3
CASSLYLTAPYEQYF	TGTGCCAGCAGCTTGTACCTAACGGCCCCCTACGAGCAGTACTTC	.	TRBV5-6	.	TRBJ2-7
CASSLWGGMGGYEQYF	TGTGCCAGCAGCTTATGGGGCGGGATGGGGGGCTACGAGCAGTACTTC	few	TRBV7-2	.	TRBJ2-7
CASTSQGDQPQHF	TGTGCCAGTACCTCTCAGGGGGATCAGCCCCAGCATTTT	.	TRBV19	TRBD1	TRBJ1-5
CASSRRTGTGVVEKLFF	TGTGCCAGCAGTAGAAGGACCGGGACAGGGGTTGTTGAAAAACTGTTTTTT	.	TRBV5-4	TRBD1	TRBJ1-4
CASKTGVTGELFF	TGTGCCAGCAAAACAGGGGTCACCGGGGAGCTGTTTTTT	.	TRBV6-1	TRBD1	TRBJ2-2
CASTTTGTGRNQPQHF	TGTGCCAGCACCACCACGGGGACAGGGCGAAATCAGCCCCAGCATTTT	.	TRBV28	TRBD1	TRBJ1-5
CASWREGRADTQYF	TGTGCTAGCTGGCGGGAGGGCCGGGCAGATACGCAGTATTTT	.	TRBV12-5	TRBD2	TRBJ2-3
CASSRRRTGGFTEAFF	TGCGCCAGCAGTCGAAGACGTACAGGAGGATTCACTGAAGCTTTCTTT	.	TRBV23-1	.	TRBJ1-1
CASSVRSNQPQHF	TGTGCCAGCAGTGTCCGTAGCAATCAGCCCCAGCATTTT	once	TRBV27	.	TRBJ1-5
CASSFVWGAATGELFF	TGTGCCAGCAGTTTCGTTTGGGGGGCGGCCACCGGGGAGCTGTTTTTT	.	TRBV6-5	.	TRBJ2-2
CASSHRREDQPQHF	TGTGCCAGCAGCCACCGACGGGAAGATCAGCCCCAGCATTTT	.	TRBV7-9	.	TRBJ1-5
CASSLKGLYGYTF	TGTGCCAGCAGTTTAAAGGGGCTCTATGGCTACACCTTC	.	TRBV28	.	TRBJ1-2
CASSPQGARETQYF	TGCGCCAGCAGCCCACAGGGGGCGCGGGAGACCCAGTACTTC	.	TRBV5-1	TRBD1	TRBJ2-5
CASGQESNQPQHF	TGTGCCAGCGGTCAGGAAAGCAATCAGCCCCAGCATTTT	.	TRBV2	.	TRBJ1-5
CASSSAGLGEKLFF	TGTGCCAGCAGCTCGGCCGGGCTGGGGGAAAAACTGTTTTTT	.	TRBV27	.	TRBJ1-4
CASSEALTGELFF	TGTGCCAGCAGTGAAGCGCTGACCGGGGAGCTGTTTTTT	.	TRBV6-1	.	TRBJ2-2
CASSITRSYEQYF	TGTGCCAGTAGTATAACCAGGTCCTACGAGCAGTACTTC	.	TRBV19	.	TRBJ2-7
CASSQPGQGSYEQYF	TGTGCCAGCAGTCAACCGGGACAGGGCTCCTACGAGCAGTACTTC	.	TRBV6-5	TRBD1	TRBJ2-7
CAWSVPGQGNYGYTF	TGTGCCTGGAGTGTACCTGGACAGGGGAACTATGGCTACACCTTC	.	TRBV30	TRBD1	TRBJ1-2
CASSRGTGDTGELFF	TGTGCCAGCAGTCGAGGGACAGGGGACACCGGGGAGCTGTTTTTT	.	TRBV27	TRBD1	TRBJ2-2
CAWSVPRANTEAFF	TGTGCCTGGAGTGTACCTAGGGCGAACACTGAAGCTTTCTTT	.	TRBV30	.	TRBJ1-1
CATSRELRYEQYF	TGTGCCACCAGCAGAGAACTAAGGTACGAGCAGTACTTC	once	TRBV15	.	TRBJ2-7
CASSVVSREGRHEQFF	TGTGCCAGCAGCGTAGTATCGCGGGAGGGCCGACATGAGCAGTTCTTC	.	TRBV9	TRBD2	TRBJ2-1
CASSFGSGMETQYF	TGTGCCAGCAGCTTTGGATCAGGGATGGAGACCCAGTACTTC	.	TRBV11-2	.	TRBJ2-5
CASSQDFSDFYEQYF	TGTGCCAGCAGCCAAGATTTTTCAGATTTCTACGAGCAGTACTTC	once	TRBV4-2	.	TRBJ2-7
CASSFGGTETQYF	TGTGCCAGCAGCTTCGGCGGGACTGAGACCCAGTACTTC	.	TRBV11-2	.	TRBJ2-5
CASSPYRTGSIGYTF	TGTGCCAGCAGCCCCTACAGGACAGGCTCGATTGGCTACACCTTC	.	TRBV7-8	TRBD1	TRBJ1-2
CASSPDSSRNEQFF	TGTGCCAGCAGCCCGGACAGTTCTCGCAATGAGCAGTTCTTC	.	TRBV7-2	.	TRBJ2-1
CASSANRRSSYNEQFF	TGTGCCAGCAGCGCGAACAGGCGTTCCTCCTACAATGAGCAGTTCTTC	.	TRBV9	.	TRBJ2-1
CASSRGTYNEQFF	TGTGCCAGCAGCCGAGGGACCTACAATGAGCAGTTCTTC	.	TRBV14	.	TRBJ2-1
CASSLSLAISYNEQFF	TGCGCCAGCAGCTTGTCCCTAGCCATCTCCTACAATGAGCAGTTCTTC	.	TRBV5-1	.	TRBJ2-1
CASSRGTGSGYGYTF	TGTGCCAGCAGTCGTGGGACAGGGAGTGGCTATGGCTACACCTTC	once	TRBV27	TRBD1	TRBJ1-2
CACTPGQQGGNQPQHF	TGTGCCTGTACTCCGGGACAGCAAGGAGGCAATCAGCCCCAGCATTTT	.	TRBV30	TRBD1	TRBJ1-5
CASSFGQAVGGEQFF	TGTGCCAGCAGCTTCGGACAGGCCGTCGGGGGTGAGCAGTTCTTC	.	TRBV11-2	.	TRBJ2-1
CASSPLAASTDTQYF	TGTGCCAGCAGCCCACTAGCGGCTAGCACAGATACGCAGTATTTT	once	TRBV11-2	TRBD2	TRBJ2-3
CASGNGGLGTGELFF	TGCGCCAGCGGAAACGGGGGGCTCGGCACCGGGGAGCTGTTTTTT	once	TRBV4-1	.	TRBJ2-2
CASSLAKGGTTANQPQHF	TGTGCCAGCAGCTTAGCGAAGGGGGGCACCACTGCCAATCAGCCCCAGCATTTT	once	TRBV7-8	.	TRBJ1-5
CASSLAGTDNYGYTF	TGTGCCAGCAGCTTGGCGGGGACGGATAACTATGGCTACACCTTC	.	TRBV5-5	.	TRBJ1-2
CASSYSPEYQPQHF	TGTGCCAGCAGTTACTCGCCGGAGTATCAGCCCCAGCATTTT	.	TRBV6-5	.	TRBJ1-5
CASRDRGYEQYF	TGTGCCAGCAGGGACAGGGGTTACGAGCAGTACTTC	.	TRBV6-5	TRBD1	TRBJ2-7
CASSSGQGGNSPLHF	TGCGCCAGCAGCTCCGGACAGGGGGGTAATTCACCCCTCCACTTT	once	TRBV5-1	TRBD1	TRBJ1-6
CASSVEAAMNTEAFF	TGTGCCAGCAGCGTAGAGGCAGCTATGAACACTGAAGCTTTCTTT	.	TRBV9	.	TRBJ1-1
CATSRKPWTGVEETQYF	TGTGCCACCAGCAGAAAACCCTGGACAGGGGTGGAAGAGACCCAGTACTTC	.	TRBV15	TRBD1	TRBJ2-5
CASSLRAQGIGNTIYF	TGTGCCAGCAGTTTACGGGCGCAGGGTATTGGAAACACCATATATTTT	.	TRBV27	.	TRBJ1-3
CASSSTTGLRSPLHF	TGTGCCAGCAGCTCAACGACAGGATTGCGATCACCCCTCCACTTT	.	TRBV11-2	.	TRBJ1-6
CASSLGQRGSYEQYF	TGTGCCAGCAGCTTAGGACAGAGAGGTTCCTACGAGCAGTACTTC	.	TRBV7-9	.	TRBJ2-7